The 18 T cell receptor beta chains listed next were all sequenced from one sample in a study of CD8+CD57+ T cells in acquired aplastic anemia. Patients sequenced had flow cytometry evidence of CD8+CD57+ cell expansion. Using genomic DNA as the template, TCR beta VDJ and CDR3 profiling was carried out. In TCRdb, the reads were re-called with MiXCR into one record per CDR3 protein. The table includes roughly 280,000 distinct CDR3 sequences, roughly 59% detected once. Sequencing input: sorted CD4+, CD8+, or CD8+CD57+ T cells (not recorded which) from PBMCs. Every receptor here comes from a human donor with aplastic anemia.

The J gene is TRBJ2-7, the V gene TRBV7-9, with 10 bases that match TRBD2. V shed 9 bases, J shed 3 bases, and the junction held 8 bases outside the gene matches. CDR3 size: 14 residues. Germline assignment: CDR1 SEHNR and CDR2 FQNEAQ (reference sequence). CDR3 in amino acids: CASSLAGAHYEQYF. DNA for the CDR3: TGTGCCAGTTCCCTAGCGGGAGCCCACTACGAGCAGTACTTC.

This clonotype was recorded at least ten times. This chain links TRBV18 with TRBJ1-1; TRBD1 might be the D (5 bases). Germline CDR1 reads KGHSH; CDR2 reads LQKENI. The CDR3 spans 13 residues. V was shortened by 6 bases and J by 4 bases, with 12 bases between the two germline ends. This CDR3 reads CASSLLGVTEAFF. For the CDR3, the DNA is TGTGCCAGCTCGTTACTAGGGGTCACTGAAGCTTTCTTT.

This clonotype was counted only a few times. This may arise from a read error, as a much more abundant clone is one base away. The rearrangement uses TRBV9 and TRBJ2-1; 9 nucleotides agree with TRBD2. This CDR3 comprises 15 residues. CDR1 and CDR2 from the germline V gene are SGDLS and YYNGEE. The CDR3 here is CASSYSGLAFDERFF. As DNA, the CDR3 is TGTGCCAGCAGTTACTCGGGACTAGCCTTCGATGAGCGGTTCTTC.

This clonotype was counted only a few times. CDR3 region: CSARDPGGDETQYF. CDR3 DNA sequence: TGCAGTGCTAGAGATCCAGGGGGCGACGAGACCCAGTACTTC. The rearrangement uses TRBV20-1 and TRBJ2-5, with 8 positions matching TRBD1. Germline V gene sequence: CDR1 DFQATT, CDR2 SNEGSKA (reference sequence). This CDR3 contains 14 residues. V lost 0 bases and J lost 5; bases outside the gene matches: 5.

This clonotype was found many times. The chain uses TRBV3-1 and TRBJ1-2, with TRBD1 as a possible D gene (6 bases). The CDR3 length is 13 residues. CDR1 LGHDT and CDR2 YNNKEL come from the germline V gene (reference sequence). V lost 3 bases and J 8 bases, leaving 13 bases between the germline ends. In DNA, the CDR3 is TGTGCCAGCAGCCATGAAACAGGGAGCGGCTACACCTTC. Translated: CASSHETGSGYTF.

CDR3 protein: CASSHSGLNTDTQYF. In DNA, the CDR3 is TGTGCCAGCAGTCATAGCGGGCTAAACACAGATACGCAGTATTTT. The chain combines TRBV12-3 or TRBV12-4 with TRBJ2-3, with 7 bases lining up with TRBD2. This CDR3 region has 15 residues. The junction had 7 bases not matched to a gene; V was cut back by 5 bases and J by 2 bases.

The V gene is TRBV9, the J gene TRBJ2-7; D is tentatively TRBD1 or TRBD2 (5 bases each). The CDR3 runs 17 residues. Per germline, CDR1 SGDLS and CDR2 YYNGEE. Trimming stripped 0 bases from V and 7 bases from J, with 23 bases between. This chain's CDR3 is CASSVVGDAGPSREQYF. CDR3 nucleotide sequence: TGTGCCAGCAGCGTAGTGGGGGACGCGGGCCCTTCGAGGGAGCAGTACTTC.

This clonotype has a single count. The chain employs TRBV19 and TRBJ2-2; D gene uncertain. CDR3 length equals 17 residues. Per the germline V gene, CDR1 is LNHDA and CDR2 is SQIVND (reference sequence). V was pared by 4 bases and J by 5 bases, with 20 bases between. CDR3 sequence reads: CASSNPIGQIETGELFF. The DNA of the CDR3 is TGTGCCAGTAGTAACCCCATAGGGCAGATCGAAACCGGGGAGCTGTTTTTT.

The CDR3 here is CASSDSGLASYEQYF. DNA of the CDR3: TGCGCCAGCAGTGACTCCGGACTAGCCTCCTACGAGCAGTACTTC. V is TRBV10-2 and J is TRBJ2-7; 8 bases agree with TRBD2. Germline V gene sequence: CDR1 WSHSY, CDR2 SAAADI. The CDR3 runs to 15 residues. V dropped 3 bases and J dropped 0; count of bases not matched to a gene: 4.

The V gene is TRBV12-3 or TRBV12-4, the J gene TRBJ1-1; D gene unclear. The germline V and J ends were trimmed by 4 bases and 2 bases, with 8 bases remaining between them. This CDR3 has 13 residues. Here the CDR3 reads CASSSRPNTEAFF. CDR3 nucleotide sequence: TGTGCCAGCAGTTCGAGGCCCAACACTGAAGCTTTCTTT.

The chain joins TRBV2 to TRBJ1-1; 7 bases map to TRBD1. Losses at the gene ends were 8 bases for V and 4 bases for J; bases not matched to a gene: 10. CDR1 and CDR2 from the germline V gene are SNHLY and FYNNEI. The CDR3 consists of 14 residues. Here the CDR3 reads CASLEQGMSTEAFF. In nucleotides, the CDR3 is TGTGCCAGCTTAGAACAGGGGATGAGCACTGAAGCTTTCTTT.

In this sample, this clonotype turned up a few times. This chain uses TRBV2 with TRBJ2-7; 7 bases are a match to TRBD1. The length of the CDR3 is 14 residues. V gave up 6 bases and J gave up 0 bases; unmatched junction bases: 5. The germline CDR1 and CDR2 sequences are SNHLY and FYNNEI. CDR3 protein: CASRGTALSYEQYF. The CDR3 DNA sequence: TGTGCCAGCAGAGGGACAGCTCTCTCCTACGAGCAGTACTTC.

CDR3 bases: TGTGCCAGCAGCGCAGGACTAGCGGGAGGCGAGCAGTACTTC. It specifies CASSAGLAGGEQYF. The gene calls are TRBV9 and TRBJ2-7; 14 positions match TRBD2. Germline V gene data show CDR1 as SGDLS and CDR2 as YYNGEE. The CDR3 has 14 amino acids. The J segment lost 6 bases and the V segment lost 3 bases, leaving 2 bases of the junction unmatched.

The chain has TRBV12-3 or TRBV12-4 and TRBJ2-7; a possible D gene is TRBD1 (5 bases). This CDR3 spans 14 amino acids. The DNA for the CDR3 is TGTGCTAGTGGTTTAGGGGTTGCTAGCTACGAGCAGTACTTC. This codes for CASGLGVASYEQYF.

This clonotype was detected many times. This chain uses TRBV12-3 or TRBV12-4 with TRBJ2-5; D possibly corresponds to TRBD1 (7 bases). The CDR3 contains 16 residues. V was pared by 2 bases and J by 1 base, with 14 bases between. The CDR3 spells CASSLSQGGFQETQYF. CDR3 bases: TGTGCCAGCAGTTTAAGCCAGGGGGGCTTCCAAGAGACCCAGTACTTC.

The V call is TRBV20-1, the J call TRBJ2-1; TRBD2 matches 8 bases. The CDR3 runs 16 residues. The junction had 11 bases not matched to a gene; V was cut back by 6 bases and J by 1 base. Germline loops: CDR1 DFQATT, CDR2 SNEGSKA (reference sequence). The CDR3 loop reads CSAAEWQRGSYNEQFF. The CDR3 region has the DNA TGCAGTGCAGCAGAGTGGCAGCGGGGGTCCTACAATGAGCAGTTCTTC.

This clonotype came up many times. The rearrangement links TRBV27 to TRBJ1-5, with TRBD1 identical over 8 bases. Germline trimming cut 5 bases from V and 7 bases from J; bases unmatched to any gene: 7. This CDR3 is 14 amino acids long. Germline V gene lookup returns CDR1 MNHEY and CDR2 SMNVEV (reference sequence). For the CDR3, the DNA is TGTGCCAGCAGTCCACGGACAGGGATACAGCCCCAGCATTTT. This translates into CASSPRTGIQPQHF.

This clonotype came up a few times. DNA of the CDR3: TGTGCCAGCAGCTCAACAGGGACCGGGGCCAACGTCCTGACTTTC. Protein sequence: CASSSTGTGANVLTF. The V and J genes are TRBV7-4 and TRBJ2-6; D possibly corresponds to TRBD1 (6 bases). The germline V and J ends were trimmed by 4 bases and 4 bases, with 11 bases remaining between them. In germline, CDR1 is SGHVT, CDR2 SQSDAQ. The CDR3 loop spans 15 amino acids.